These 26 T cell receptor beta chains share one sample of origin, sequenced in a study of T cell clonotyping in hematopoietic cell transplantation. Stated time point: recipient sample about 28 days before transplant, after cytoreduction. Only in-frame clones appear in the TCRdb table, and some are missing; sequencing was by immunoSEQ multiplex PCR. The table has about 45,000 clones, roughly 80% seen once. Specimen: peripheral blood mononuclear cells, collected before stem cell transplant. Every receptor here comes from a man aged 60 to 75 with myelodysplastic syndrome. Some clones in this sample may be carry-over from other donors' samples.

This clone is a singleton in its sample. This rearrangement joins TRBV7-2 to TRBJ1-1; no clear D. Germline V lookup: CDR1 SGHTA, CDR2 FQGNSA. This CDR3 spans 13 amino acids. V lost 5 bases, J lost 1 base, and 8 bases lay in between. CDR3 nucleotides: TGTGCCAGCAGCCCCGGGCGGAACACTGAAGCTTTCTTT. Encoded protein: CASSPGRNTEAFF.

This chain links TRBV11-2 with TRBJ1-3, with D possibly being TRBD1 (5 bases). This CDR3 is built from 15 residues. CDR1 and CDR2 from the germline V gene are SGHAT and FQNNGV. Deletions cut 3 bases from V and 2 bases from J, with 11 bases between. The CDR3 region has the DNA TGTGCCAGCAGCTTCCCGAGGGGAACTGGAAACACCATATATTTT. Translation gives CASSFPRGTGNTIYF.

This clone was counted between two and nine times. The V call is TRBV29-1, the J call TRBJ2-7, with D perhaps being TRBD1 or TRBD2 (6 bases each). The germline V gene has CDR1 SQVTM and CDR2 ANQGSEA. The CDR3 length is 14 residues. V was trimmed by 5 bases and J by 2 bases, leaving 16 bases between them. The CDR3 is CSVRIGGGPYEQYF. The CDR3 DNA reads TGCAGCGTTAGGATCGGAGGGGGGCCCTACGAGCAGTACTTC.

This chain uses TRBV11-3 with TRBJ2-1; 10 nucleotides match TRBD1. Trimming at V came to 5 bases and at J to 6 bases, leaving 7 bases not matched to a gene. The CDR3 length is 15 residues. CDR1 and CDR2 (germline): SGHNT, YENEEA. CDR3 sequence (DNA): TGTGCCAGCAGCCGGCGACAGGGGGCCTTCAATGAGCAGTTCTTC. The encoded protein is CASSRRQGAFNEQFF.

In its sample, this clone was seen once. The chain carries TRBV30 and TRBJ2-3; TRBD2 is a possible D gene (6 bases). Deletions cut 4 bases from V and 0 bases from J, with 14 bases between. Germline V gives CDR1 GTSNPN, CDR2 SVGIG (reference sequence). This CDR3 is built from 15 residues. The CDR3 reads CAWTETAGSTDTQYF. DNA of the CDR3: TGTGCCTGGACAGAGACGGCGGGGAGCACAGATACGCAGTATTTT.

The chain couples TRBV11-2 to TRBJ2-3; no clear D gene. V lost 1 base to trimming and J lost 0 bases, with 8 bases between them. From germline, CDR1 is SGHAT and CDR2 FQNNGV. This CDR3 has 15 residues. CDR3 region: CASSLAQFSTDTQYF. The CDR3 DNA reads TGTGCCAGCAGCTTAGCCCAGTTTAGCACAGATACGCAGTATTTT.

This chain links TRBV19 with TRBJ1-4; tentatively, D is TRBD1 (5 bases). The CDR3 spans 15 residues. The V end lost 7 bases, the J end lost 0 bases, and 12 bases lay between the germline ends. Germline values: CDR1 LNHDA, CDR2 SQIVND (reference sequence). The CDR3 region is CASMGVGATNEKLFF. DNA for the CDR3: TGTGCCAGTATGGGGGTCGGAGCAACTAATGAAAAACTGTTTTTT. Based on the CDR3 plus reference TRBV19 and TRBJ1-4, the full variable domain is DGGITQSPKYLFRKEGQNVTLSCEQNLNHDAMYWYRQDPGQGLRLIYYSQIVNDFQKGDIAEGYSVSREKKESFPLTVTSAQKNPTAFYLCASMGVGATNEKLFFGSGTQLSVL.

The chain links TRBV5-1 to TRBJ1-3; tentatively, D is TRBD1 (6 bases). V lost 2 bases to trimming and J lost 8 bases, with 11 bases between them. The CDR3 contains 13 residues. Looked up from germline, CDR1 is SGHRS and CDR2 is YFSETQ. This CDR3 reads CASSFGGEDTIYF. CDR3 in DNA: TGCGCCAGCAGCTTCGGGGGCGAGGACACCATATATTTT.

This chain joins TRBV6-5 and TRBJ2-7, with TRBD1 matching over 11 bases. The trim removed 2 bases at V and 6 bases at J, leaving 3 bases unmatched. The CDR3 runs to 14 residues. The germline V gene has CDR1 MNHEY and CDR2 SVGAGI. CDR3 loop: CASSYRTGGSEQYF. CDR3 in DNA: TGTGCCAGCAGTTACAGGACAGGGGGCTCCGAGCAGTACTTC.

The CDR3 reads CASSQQGKNEKLFF. The CDR3 coding sequence is TGTGCCAGCAGCCAACAGGGAAAAAATGAAAAACTGTTTTTT. This rearrangement joins TRBV7-2 to TRBJ1-4; D possibly corresponds to TRBD1 (6 bases). The CDR3 is 14 amino acids. Looked up from germline, CDR1 is SGHTA and CDR2 is FQGNSA. The ends were cut back, 5 bases at V and 5 bases at J, with 12 bases in the middle.

The chain employs TRBV7-8 and TRBJ2-7; D is tentatively TRBD1 or TRBD2 (5 bases each). The CDR3 covers 11 residues. The germline gives CDR1 SGHVS, CDR2 FQNEAQ. V dropped 6 bases and J dropped 13 bases, with 16 bases sitting between them. As DNA, the CDR3 is TGTGCCAGCAGGTCCTCCGGGACGGTTTACTTC. It encodes CASRSSGTVYF.

This clone is termed medium-sized. The chain employs TRBV6-1 and TRBJ1-1; TRBD1 matches at 11 bases. This CDR3 is built from 15 residues. V was clipped by 2 bases and J by 5 bases; unmatched bases: 4. Germline lookup yields CDR1 MNHNS and CDR2 SASEGT. CDR3 region: CASSEPGTGGTEAFF. The CDR3 coding sequence is TGTGCCAGCAGTGAACCCGGGACAGGGGGTACTGAAGCTTTCTTT.

This sequence joins TRBV4-3 and TRBJ1-6; D gene uncertain. The CDR3 length is 18 residues. CDR1 and CDR2 (germline): LGHNA, YSLEER. Trimming took off 0 bases at V and 2 bases at J, with 14 bases between the two ends. CDR3 in amino acids: CASSQEVSRGTYNSPLHF. As DNA, the CDR3 is TGCGCCAGCAGCCAAGAAGTATCCCGGGGTACCTATAATTCACCCCTCCACTTT.

This clone appeared a single time. V usage is TRBV6-6 and J usage is TRBJ1-6; TRBD1 aligns across 10 bases. V was pared by 6 bases and J by 10 bases, with 6 bases of the junction left unmatched. The CDR3 has 14 residues. CDR1 is MNHNY and CDR2 is SVGAGI in the germline V gene (reference sequence). CDR3 in amino acids: CASSDRGRRSPLHF. The CDR3 DNA sequence: TGTGCCAGCAGCGACAGGGGGCGCCGATCACCCCTCCACTTT.

This chain joins TRBV4-3 and TRBJ2-3; a weak D match, TRBD1 (5 bases). Trimming left V 0 bases short and J 11 bases short, with 15 bases between. Germline CDR1 reads LGHNA; CDR2 reads YSLEER. This CDR3 contains 14 residues. The CDR3 DNA sequence: TGCGCCAGCAGCCAAGAGCGCCAGGGCCGAGAGCAGTATTTT. This codes for CASSQERQGREQYF.

CDR3 bases: TGTGCCAGCAGCAAAGGGGGCGCGAACACTGAAGCTTTCTTT. It specifies CASSKGGANTEAFF. This chain links TRBV7-9 with TRBJ1-1; 7 bases align to TRBD1. The CDR3 extends over 14 amino acids. The V gene's germline CDR1 is SEHNR and CDR2 FQNEAQ (reference sequence). V shed 5 bases and J 1 base; nucleotides not matched to a gene: 4.

The gene calls are TRBV13 and TRBJ1-1; TRBD1 might be the D (6 bases). The V gene's germline CDR1 is PRHDT and CDR2 FYEKMQ (reference sequence). Trimming took 1 base from V and 3 from J, leaving 9 bases between them. There are 14 residues in the CDR3. CDR3 loop: CASSLAGQYTEAFF. CDR3 coding DNA: TGTGCCAGCAGCTTAGCCGGACAGTACACTGAAGCTTTCTTT.

The gene calls are TRBV5-4 and TRBJ1-5; the D is unclear. Germline CDR1 is SGHNT and CDR2 is YYREEE (reference sequence). The CDR3 loop spans 16 amino acids. V shed 1 base and J shed 1 base, with 12 bases lying between them. The CDR3 region has the DNA TGTGCCAGCAGCTTGTCTGACCGCGGCAGCAATCAGCCCCAGCATTTT. Residues: CASSLSDRGSNQPQHF.

The chain combines TRBV4-3 with TRBJ1-1; D gene unclear. The CDR3 length is 16 residues. V was clipped by 0 bases and J by 2 bases, with 13 bases between them. Germline V gives CDR1 LGHNA, CDR2 YSLEER. CDR3 region: CASSQDLEGFNTEAFF. The CDR3 coding sequence is TGCGCCAGCAGCCAAGATCTAGAAGGTTTTAACACTGAAGCTTTCTTT.

This clone occurred a few times. The chain combines TRBV19 with TRBJ1-1; D possibly corresponds to TRBD1 (6 bases). V lost 5 bases, J lost 0 bases, and 13 bases lay in between. CDR1 LNHDA and CDR2 SQIVND come from the germline V gene (reference sequence). The CDR3 extends over 15 amino acids. In DNA, the CDR3 is TGTGCCAGTAGTCCAGCGACAGGCCTGAACACTGAAGCTTTCTTT. Amino acid sequence: CASSPATGLNTEAFF.

The gene calls are TRBV7-2 and TRBJ1-2; no reliable D call. There are 14 residues in the CDR3. Germline V gene data show CDR1 as SGHTA and CDR2 as FQGNSA. V lost 2 bases and J 8 bases, leaving 15 bases between the germline ends. The CDR3, as DNA: TGTGCCAGCAGCTTAATGTCAGGAACGGGAGGCTACACCTTC. Residues: CASSLMSGTGGYTF. Looking up the rest from reference TRBV7-2 and TRBJ1-2 gives the full variable domain: GAGVSQSPSNKVTEKGKDVELRCDPISGHTALYWYRQSLGQGLEFLIYFQGNSAPDKSGLPSDRFSAERTGGSVSTLTIQRTQQEDSAVYLCASSLMSGTGGYTFGSGTRLTVV.

The chain uses TRBV28 and TRBJ1-1; no firm D call. Germline lookup yields CDR1 MDHEN and CDR2 SYDVKM. The length of the CDR3 is 11 residues. The V and J ends lost 2 bases and 7 bases respectively, with 5 bases between them. The CDR3 DNA follows: TGTGCCAGCAGTTTAAGGGTTGAAGCTTTCTTT. Its protein is CASSLRVEAFF. The complete variable domain, with remaining parts taken from reference TRBV28 and TRBJ1-1, reads DVKVTQSSRYLVKRTGEKVFLECVQDMDHENMFWYRQDPGLGLRLIYFSYDVKMKEKGDIPEGYSVSREKKERFSLILESASTNQTSMYLCASSLRVEAFFGQGTRLTVV.

The chain links TRBV5-8 to TRBJ2-7; a weak D match, TRBD1 (7 bases). V shed 4 bases and J shed 2 bases, with 16 bases lying between them. Germline V gene sequence: CDR1 SGHTS, CDR2 YDEGEE. There are 15 residues in the CDR3. CDR3 amino acids: CASSRRQGGTYEQYF. CDR3 nucleotides: TGTGCCAGCAGCCGACGACAGGGAGGAACCTACGAGCAGTACTTC.

The genes are TRBV30 and TRBJ1-3; no reliable D call. Per germline, CDR1 GTSNPN and CDR2 SVGIG (reference sequence). The ends were cut back, 4 bases at V and 0 bases at J, with 7 bases in the middle. This CDR3 is 13 amino acids long. This chain's CDR3 is CAWNPGSGNTIYF. The CDR3 coding sequence is TGTGCCTGGAACCCGGGCTCTGGAAACACCATATATTTT.

The chain has TRBV6-1 and TRBJ1-2, with D uncertain. This CDR3 contains 13 residues. The germline CDR1 and CDR2 sequences are MNHNS and SASEGT. V was shortened by 5 bases and J by 3 bases, with 10 bases between the two germline ends. The CDR3 is CASSNAAYYGYTF. The DNA for the CDR3 is TGTGCCAGCAGTAATGCAGCCTACTATGGCTACACCTTC.

Only a few counts were recorded for this clone. This chain joins TRBV11-1 and TRBJ2-7; the D gene is possibly TRBD1 (6 bases). The CDR3 runs to 13 residues. V was shortened by 2 bases and J by 4 bases, with 9 bases between the two germline ends. Germline CDR1 is SGHAT and CDR2 is FQDESV (reference sequence). CDR3 in amino acids: CASSLPDRYEQYF. The CDR3 nucleotides read TGTGCCAGCAGCTTACCCGACAGGTACGAGCAGTACTTC.